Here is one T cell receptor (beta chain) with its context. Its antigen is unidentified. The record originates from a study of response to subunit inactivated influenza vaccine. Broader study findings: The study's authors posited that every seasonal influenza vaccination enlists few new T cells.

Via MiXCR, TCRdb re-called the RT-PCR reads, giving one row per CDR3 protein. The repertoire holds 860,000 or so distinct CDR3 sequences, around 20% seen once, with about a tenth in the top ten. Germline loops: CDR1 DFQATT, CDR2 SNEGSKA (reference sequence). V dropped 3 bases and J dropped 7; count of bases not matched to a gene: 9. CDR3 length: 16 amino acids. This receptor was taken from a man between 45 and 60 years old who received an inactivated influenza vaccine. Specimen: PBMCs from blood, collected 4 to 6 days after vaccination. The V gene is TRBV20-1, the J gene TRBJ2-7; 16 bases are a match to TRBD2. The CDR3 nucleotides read TGCAGTGCTAGCGGAGGCCAGGGACTAGCGGGGGGGGAGCAGTACTTC. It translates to CSASGGQGLAGGEQYF.